Listed below are T cell receptor beta chains from one sample, sequenced in a study of cytomegalovirus exposure and HLA in healthy donors. TCRdb keeps only in-frame clones here, not all; method: immunoSEQ multiplex PCR. The top ten hold 22% of the sample, which has over 100,000 clones, approximately 78% seen once. The sequencing input was PBMCs. These receptors were taken from a man younger than 45 in good health and CMV-seropositive. The CDR3 runs from the conserved cysteine through the conserved F or W. D genes are given only for firm matches. The size of a clone is reported for some rows only, either as once, few or many, or as a class for expanded clones.

j_call d_call v_call clone_size cdr3_aa cdr3_nt
TRBJ2-1 . TRBV21-1 . CASSKDVRGTNNEQFF TGTGCCAGCAGCAAAGACGTGAGGGGGACTAACAATGAGCAGTTCTTC
TRBJ1-5 . TRBV28 . CASSSIPPSYSNQPQHF TGTGCCAGCAGTTCAATCCCCCCCTCCTATAGCAATCAGCCCCAGCATTTT
TRBJ2-3 TRBD2 TRBV6-4 . CASSPGTSEDTQYF TGTGCCAGCAGTCCCGGGACTAGCGAGGATACGCAGTATTTT
TRBJ2-3 . TRBV6-5 . CASSYSYLPDTQYF TGTGCCAGCAGTTACTCGTACCTACCAGATACGCAGTATTTT
TRBJ2-7 . TRBV6-5 once CASAQGRGSYEQYF TGTGCCAGCGCCCAAGGCAGGGGATCCTACGAGCAGTACTTC
TRBJ1-2 TRBD1 TRBV5-1 . CASSLAGTGGADGYTF TGCGCCAGCAGCTTGGCGGGGACAGGGGGCGCCGATGGCTACACCTTC
TRBJ2-5 . TRBV28 few CASSAGLRYQETQYF TGTGCCAGCAGCGCGGGACTCAGGTACCAAGAGACCCAGTACTTC
TRBJ1-5 TRBD1 TRBV6-6 . CASSYGDRGLGQPQHF TGTGCCAGCAGTTACGGGGACAGGGGGCTCGGACAGCCCCAGCATTTT
TRBJ1-4 . TRBV14 . CASRRKHRPNEKLFF TGTGCCAGCAGGCGTAAACACAGACCTAATGAAAAACTGTTTTTT
TRBJ2-3 . TRBV6-1 . CASSEDGVRDTQYF TGTGCCAGCAGTGAAGACGGGGTTAGAGATACGCAGTATTTT
TRBJ2-1 . TRBV29-1 . CSADSDGNEQFF TGCAGCGCCGACTCCGACGGCAATGAGCAGTTCTTC
TRBJ1-3 . TRBV6-1 . CASSEPHLLTATGNTIYF TGTGCCAGCAGTGAACCCCACCTCCTGACAGCCACGGGAAACACCATATATTTT
TRBJ2-5 . TRBV7-3 . CASSLIGAEGPQAQYF TGTGCCAGCAGCTTAATAGGAGCGGAGGGTCCGCAGGCCCAGTACTTC
TRBJ2-2 TRBD1 TRBV19 . CASSIGQGESNTGELFF TGTGCCAGTAGTATAGGACAGGGAGAATCGAACACCGGGGAGCTGTTTTTT
TRBJ2-2 TRBD1 TRBV5-8 . CASSLAGTATGELFF TGTGCCAGCAGCTTGGCTGGGACAGCCACCGGGGAGCTGTTTTTT
TRBJ2-1 . TRBV11-2 . CASSSKGGAGYSYNEQFF TGTGCCAGCAGCTCCAAGGGGGGGGCAGGCTACTCCTACAATGAGCAGTTCTTC
TRBJ2-5 TRBD2 TRBV7-2 . CASSLAWAGGRQETQYF TGTGCCAGCAGCTTAGCTTGGGCGGGGGGGAGACAAGAGACCCAGTACTTC
TRBJ1-1 . TRBV5-1 once CASSSNRVITEAFF TGCGCCAGCAGCTCAAACAGGGTGATCACTGAAGCTTTCTTT
TRBJ2-6 . TRBV5-1 . CASSFGGSGANVLTF TGCGCCAGCAGCTTTGGCGGGTCAGGGGCCAACGTCCTGACTTTC
TRBJ1-6 . TRBV21-1 . CASSKNHRENSPLHF TGTGCCAGCAGCAAAAACCACAGGGAGAATTCACCCCTCCACTTT
TRBJ2-5 TRBD2 TRBV28 few CASSMTSGYQETQYF TGTGCCAGCAGTATGACTAGCGGATACCAAGAGACCCAGTACTTC
TRBJ2-5 TRBD2 TRBV5-4 few CASSLGLAGGNTQYF TGTGCCAGCAGCTTGGGGCTAGCGGGGGGGAACACCCAGTACTTC
TRBJ1-4 . TRBV5-8 few CASSLTTNEKLFF TGTGCCAGCAGCCTTACAACTAATGAAAAACTGTTTTTT